Following are 27 T cell receptor beta chains from one sample sequenced in a study of T cells in tumors after PD-1 blockade (dated by TCRdb to the late 2010s). Library prep was done by the immunoSEQ multiplex PCR assay. Here the immuneACCESS table is served through TCRdb, limited to in-frame sequences with V and J called. Missing clones are a known gap in these copies; in checked studies unresolved V genes cover under half, and the rest lacks a known reason. The sample contains approximately 50,000 clones, under 85% of them found a single time. Jointly, the top ten make up 7.5% to 9.5% of the sample. Sequencing was performed on PBMCs, taken before anti-PD-1 therapy. Receptor source: a human donor with advanced basal cell or squamous cell carcinoma (not recorded which).

This chain links TRBV4-2 with TRBJ2-4; D possibly corresponds to TRBD1 (6 bases). V gave up 0 bases and J gave up 0 bases, with 21 bases separating them. Germline V gene sequence: CDR1 LGHNA, CDR2 YNFKEQ. The CDR3 totals 20 residues. CDR3 DNA: TGTGCCAGCAGCCAAGAGGGGGCTTGGGCTCGAGAGCTAGCCAAAAACATTCAGTACTTC. The encoded protein is CASSQEGAWARELAKNIQYF.

The chain uses TRBV16 and TRBJ2-7; D tentatively fits TRBD1 or TRBD2 (5 bases each). The CDR3 consists of 14 residues. The germline CDR1 and CDR2 sequences are KGHSY and FQNENV. Trimming removed 2 bases at V and 6 bases at J, with 14 bases between. The CDR3 is CASSQRGSGGEQYF. In DNA, the CDR3 is TGTGCCAGCAGCCAAAGGGGCTCCGGAGGCGAGCAGTACTTC.

This clone was seen only once. The V call is TRBV5-4, the J call TRBJ1-2; unclear D gene. The CDR3 is 15 amino acids. Trimming left V 4 bases short and J 2 bases short, with 15 bases between. The germline CDR1 and CDR2 sequences are SGHNT and YYREEE (reference sequence). The CDR3 sequence is CASSAVQILNYGYTF. The CDR3 region has the DNA TGTGCCAGCAGCGCGGTACAGATCTTGAACTATGGCTACACCTTC.

The chain combines TRBV10-3 with TRBJ1-2, with TRBD1 matching over 8 bases. The CDR3 consists of 15 residues. Germline CDR1 and CDR2: ENHRY and SYGVKD. J gave up 8 bases and V 2 bases, and 10 bases lay outside the gene matches. The CDR3 spells CAISELTGGRDGYTF. The CDR3, as DNA: TGTGCCATCAGTGAGCTCACAGGGGGTAGGGACGGCTACACCTTC.

This chain connects TRBV7-9 to TRBJ2-4, with 7 bases matching TRBD1. Trimming cost V 1 base and J 8 bases; bases outside gene matches: 8. Germline CDR1 and CDR2: SEHNR and FQNEAQ (reference sequence). The CDR3 runs 15 residues. Here the CDR3 reads CASSLGDSGADIQYF. The CDR3 coding sequence is TGTGCCAGCAGCTTAGGGGACAGCGGTGCGGACATTCAGTACTTC.

The chain combines TRBV7-9 with TRBJ2-7; D not certain. Deletions cut 1 base from V and 5 bases from J, with 15 bases between. Per the germline V gene, CDR1 is SEHNR and CDR2 is FQNEAQ (reference sequence). The CDR3 contains 15 residues. The CDR3 reads CASSLDGQPQDEQYF. The CDR3 coding sequence is TGTGCCAGCAGCTTAGACGGCCAGCCCCAGGACGAGCAGTACTTC.

This clone is labeled medium-sized. This chain joins TRBV2 and TRBJ2-5, with D possibly TRBD2 on 6 matching bases. V lost 5 bases, J lost 2 bases, and 18 bases lay in between. CDR3 length: 16 amino acids. Germline assignment: CDR1 SNHLY and CDR2 FYNNEI. The CDR3 sequence is CASSPREMAPQETQYF. The CDR3, as DNA: TGTGCCAGCAGTCCCCGGGAGATGGCCCCACAAGAGACCCAGTACTTC.

As DNA, the CDR3 is TGTGCCAGCAGTGACTTTGTTCAGGTAGAAGCTTTCTTT. Translation: CASSDFVQVEAFF. The chain links TRBV6-6 to TRBJ1-1; D uncertain. V was shortened by 5 bases and J by 8 bases, with 15 bases between the two germline ends. The CDR3 runs to 13 residues. Per the germline V gene, CDR1 is MNHNY and CDR2 is SVGAGI (reference sequence).

This clone was found once. The chain combines TRBV5-4 with TRBJ2-1; TRBD1 is a possible D gene (6 bases). Germline CDR1 is SGHNT and CDR2 is YYREEE (reference sequence). Trimming pared 4 bases from V and 0 bases from J, leaving 14 bases between. The CDR3 length is 16 residues. The CDR3 is CASSARDKPSYNEQFF. The DNA of the CDR3 is TGTGCCAGCAGCGCTCGGGACAAACCCTCCTACAATGAGCAGTTCTTC.

The chain is built from TRBV5-4 and TRBJ2-7; D unresolved. From germline, CDR1 is SGHNT and CDR2 YYREEE (reference sequence). The CDR3 totals 13 residues. With 4 bases removed from V and 3 bases from J, the gap between germline ends came to 11 bases. The CDR3 coding sequence is TGTGCCAGCAGCATGGACGGCCTCTACGAGCAGTACTTC. As protein: CASSMDGLYEQYF.

The J gene is TRBJ1-5, the V gene TRBV5-1; no reliable D call. With 4 bases removed from V and 0 bases from J, the gap between germline ends came to 14 bases. Germline V lookup: CDR1 SGHRS, CDR2 YFSETQ. The CDR3 is made up of 16 amino acids. In DNA form, the CDR3 reads TGCGCCAGCAGCCATGGCCCGACGGATAGCAATCAGCCCCAGCATTTT. This gives the protein CASSHGPTDSNQPQHF.

V usage is TRBV23-1 and J usage is TRBJ1-3; maybe TRBD1 (5 bases). TRBV23-1 is labeled an ORF, and its function is uncertain. The length of the CDR3 is 13 residues. V was pared by 2 bases and J by 16 bases, with 18 bases between. In DNA form, the CDR3 reads TGCGCCAGCAGTCAACAGGGCCTGCTCGCCAAGTATTTT. Translated: CASSQQGLLAKYF.

The J gene is TRBJ1-5, the V gene TRBV7-8; D is ambiguous. Trimming took 3 bases from V and 4 from J, leaving 10 bases between them. Germline lookup yields CDR1 SGHVS and CDR2 FQNEAQ. This CDR3 is 14 amino acids long. The CDR3 spells CASSLAGINQPQHF. Written as DNA, the CDR3 is TGTGCCAGCAGCTTGGCCGGCATTAATCAGCCCCAGCATTTT.

Here the CDR3 reads CATSAPGYETQYF. Written as DNA, the CDR3 is TGTGCCACCAGTGCTCCCGGATATGAGACCCAGTACTTC. The V call is TRBV24-1, the J call TRBJ2-5; D is undetermined. There are 13 residues in the CDR3. The V gene's germline CDR1 is KGHDR and CDR2 SFDVKD. Trimming shortened V by 5 bases and J by 5 bases, and 11 bases separated the two germline ends.

V usage is TRBV12-3 or TRBV12-4 and J usage is TRBJ1-6; D gene uncertain. CDR3 size: 13 residues. The germline V and J ends were trimmed by 3 bases and 7 bases, with 7 bases remaining between them. The CDR3 is CASSFGVNSPLHF. CDR3 nucleotide sequence: TGTGCCAGCAGTTTCGGGGTGAATTCACCCCTCCACTTT.

This clone was observed a handful of times. The V gene is TRBV3-1 (or the pseudogene TRBV3-2), the J gene TRBJ2-7, with D unresolved. The CDR3 consists of 14 residues. V lost 4 bases, J lost 3 bases, and 13 bases lay in between. CDR1 is LGHDT, CDR2 YNNKEL, per germline (reference sequence). The CDR3 here is CASSPRLESYEQYF. The CDR3 DNA is TGTGCCAGCAGCCCTAGGCTCGAGAGCTACGAGCAGTACTTC.

The chain combines TRBV6-2 or TRBV6-3 with TRBJ2-7; 10 bases match TRBD2. With 0 bases clipped from V and 7 bases from J, the junction kept 6 bases outside the gene matches. This CDR3 has 15 amino acids. Germline CDR1 reads MNHEY; CDR2 reads SVGEGT. Here the CDR3 reads CASSYSILAGVEQYF. The CDR3 DNA reads as TGTGCCAGCAGTTACTCGATCCTAGCGGGGGTGGAGCAGTACTTC.

This chain joins TRBV29-1 and TRBJ2-3; D is perhaps TRBD1 (5 bases). Germline values: CDR1 SQVTM, CDR2 ANQGSEA. V was shortened by 2 bases and J by 5 bases, with 17 bases between the two germline ends. There are 15 residues in the CDR3. The CDR3 reads CSVERAGMGIDTQYF. CDR3 sequence (DNA): TGCAGCGTTGAACGGGCAGGGATGGGGATAGATACGCAGTATTTT.

The chain recombines TRBV24-1 with TRBJ1-2; the D gene is possibly TRBD1 (5 bases). CDR1 KGHDR and CDR2 SFDVKD come from the germline V gene. This CDR3 has 13 amino acids. With 5 bases removed from V and 3 bases from J, the gap between germline ends came to 9 bases. The CDR3 protein is CATSVGGDYGYTF. The CDR3 DNA follows: TGTGCCACCAGTGTGGGGGGGGACTATGGCTACACCTTC.

The V call is TRBV6-5, the J call TRBJ2-7, with TRBD1 matching 12 bases. The V gene end was trimmed by 6 bases and the J gene end by 4 bases; junction bases not matched to a gene: 7. This CDR3 is built from 15 residues. Germline V gives CDR1 MNHEY, CDR2 SVGAGI. The CDR3 reads CASRVGTGGLYEQYF. CDR3 DNA: TGTGCCAGCAGAGTCGGGACAGGGGGCCTATACGAGCAGTACTTC.

This chain connects TRBV5-4 to TRBJ2-1; the match to TRBD2 covers 10 bases. The CDR3 runs to 16 residues. From germline, CDR1 is SGHNT and CDR2 YYREEE (reference sequence). Trimming cost V 3 bases and J 2 bases; bases outside gene matches: 5. The CDR3 region has the DNA TGTGCCAGCAGCTCCCGGACTAGCGGCCCCTACAATGAGCAGTTCTTC. This translates into CASSSRTSGPYNEQFF.

This clone was observed once. V gene TRBV27 combines with J gene TRBJ1-6; tentative D call: TRBD1 (5 bases). This CDR3 comprises 14 residues. The V and J ends lost 5 bases and 4 bases respectively, with 9 bases between them. The germline V gene has CDR1 MNHEY and CDR2 SMNVEV (reference sequence). The CDR3 reads CASSTRQYNSPLHF. In DNA form, the CDR3 reads TGTGCCAGCAGTACCCGACAGTATAATTCACCCCTCCACTTT.

This chain joins TRBV7-9 and TRBJ2-5, with D tentatively TRBD1 or TRBD2 (5 bases each). CDR3 length: 16 amino acids. The ends were cut back, 3 bases at V and 2 bases at J, with 16 bases in the middle. The germline gives CDR1 SEHNR, CDR2 FQNEAQ (reference sequence). CDR3 loop: CASSFPGRPQQETQYF. DNA for the CDR3: TGTGCCAGCAGCTTCCCGGGACGGCCCCAACAAGAGACCCAGTACTTC.

This clone was counted ten times or more. The chain recombines TRBV5-1 with TRBJ1-3; a weak D match, TRBD1 (6 bases). Germline V gives CDR1 SGHRS, CDR2 YFSETQ. Trimming cost V 4 bases and J 0 bases, with 17 bases left between them. The CDR3 contains 17 residues. The DNA of the CDR3 is TGCGCCAGCAGCCCGGGGGGCAGGCTTAGCTCTGGAAACACCATATATTTT. It specifies CASSPGGRLSSGNTIYF.

This chain uses TRBV9 with TRBJ2-3, with 8 positions matching TRBD1. This CDR3 has 16 residues. Trimming at V came to 4 bases and at J to 3 bases, leaving 10 bases not matched to a gene. Germline lookup yields CDR1 SGDLS and CDR2 YYNGEE. The CDR3 sequence: CASSLQGTGFTDTQYF. The CDR3 nucleotides read TGTGCCAGCAGCCTTCAGGGGACAGGTTTTACAGATACGCAGTATTTT.

In nucleotides, the CDR3 is TGTGCCACCAGCAGAGATCCGGGGGCAGGGTACGAGCAGTACTTC. Amino acid sequence: CATSRDPGAGYEQYF. This chain links TRBV15 with TRBJ2-7; the D gene could be TRBD1 or TRBD2 (6 bases each). Germline V gene lookup returns CDR1 LNHNV and CDR2 YYDKDF (reference sequence). The V gene lost 0 bases and the J gene lost 4 bases, with 13 bases spanning the gap. The CDR3 sequence is 15 residues long.

This chain connects TRBV29-1 to TRBJ2-5; 7 bases fit TRBD1. The V segment lost 0 bases and the J segment 5 bases; nucleotides outside the gene matches: 6. Germline CDR1 SQVTM, CDR2 ANQGSEA. The CDR3 sequence is 14 residues long. CDR3 in amino acids: CSVEETGVGETQYF. The CDR3 DNA sequence: TGCAGCGTTGAAGAAACAGGGGTAGGGGAGACCCAGTACTTC. Looking up the rest from reference TRBV29-1 and TRBJ2-5 gives the full variable domain: SAVISQKPSRDICQRGTSLTIQCQVDSQVTMMFWYRQQPGQSLTLIATANQGSEATYESGFVIDKFPISRPNLTFSTLTVSNMSPEDSSIYLCSVEETGVGETQYFGPGTRLLVL.